Each of the 31 T cell receptor beta chains below was sequenced from the same sample in a study of shared clonotypes between healthy human individuals. Only in-frame clones appear in the TCRdb table, and some are missing; sequencing was by immunoSEQ multiplex PCR. The sample holds a few million clones, 85% to 95% seen once. Sequenced input: naive CD4+ T cells from PBMCs. Indicated subset: CD45RA+ positively selected. These receptors were collected from a man between 18 and 35 years old in good health. Some clones in this sample may be carry-over from other donors' samples.

The rearrangement joins TRBV2 to TRBJ1-5, with 8 positions matching TRBD1. Germline V gene data show CDR1 as SNHLY and CDR2 as FYNNEI. J gave up 5 bases and V 4 bases, and 4 bases lay outside the gene matches. CDR3 length: 14 amino acids. As DNA, the CDR3 is TGTGCCAGCAGTGCGGACAGGGTGGATCAGCCCCAGCATTTT. Translated, it gives CASSADRVDQPQHF.

The chain has TRBV28 and TRBJ1-5; maybe TRBD1 (5 bases). The CDR3 has 12 residues. Looked up from germline, CDR1 is MDHEN and CDR2 is SYDVKM. Between the trimmed V and J ends, which lost 10 bases and 5 bases, there was a span of 12 bases. The CDR3: CANAGRDQPQHF. The DNA of the CDR3 is TGTGCCAACGCGGGCAGGGATCAGCCCCAGCATTTT.

A single count supports this clone. The rearrangement joins TRBV27 to TRBJ2-3, with D hard to call. Germline CDR1 reads MNHEY; CDR2 reads SMNVEV (reference sequence). The CDR3 runs to 18 residues. Trimming removed 0 bases at V and 1 base at J, with 17 bases between. This chain's CDR3 is CASSLSLDVILRTDTQYF. The CDR3 DNA is TGTGCCAGCAGTTTATCCCTGGACGTTATACTTCGCACAGATACGCAGTATTTT.

The chain is built from TRBV28 and TRBJ1-1; D may be TRBD1 (5 bases). Looked up from germline, CDR1 is MDHEN and CDR2 is SYDVKM. Trimming left V 5 bases short and J 4 bases short, with 8 bases between. The CDR3 totals 12 residues. The CDR3 DNA reads TGTGCCAGCAGTGGTAGGGGCACTGAAGCTTTCTTT. Translation: CASSGRGTEAFF.

The V gene is TRBV29-1, the J gene TRBJ1-6; perhaps TRBD1 as D (5 bases). The ends were cut back, 4 bases at V and 13 bases at J, with 14 bases in the middle. The CDR3 contains 12 residues. Per the germline V gene, CDR1 is SQVTM and CDR2 is ANQGSEA. DNA of the CDR3: TGCAGCGTTGGCGGTGGGGCCGGGCCCCTCCACTTT. Amino acids: CSVGGGAGPLHF.

V and J are TRBV2 and TRBJ2-1; TRBD2 agrees at 7 bases. The length of the CDR3 is 15 residues. Unmatched junction bases numbered 4, after V lost 3 bases and J lost 2 bases. Germline values: CDR1 SNHLY, CDR2 FYNNEI. The CDR3 DNA is TGTGCCAGCAGTGAGGCGGGAGCCCCCTACAATGAGCAGTTCTTC. Protein: CASSEAGAPYNEQFF.

The chain employs TRBV5-8 and TRBJ2-3; 8 nucleotides line up with TRBD1. This CDR3 spans 17 amino acids. V gave up 7 bases and J gave up 1 base; unmatched junction bases: 14. Per the germline V gene, CDR1 is SGHTS and CDR2 is YDEGEE. This CDR3 is CASATGVKIGGTDTQYF. The CDR3 DNA is TGTGCCAGCGCGACAGGGGTGAAGATTGGGGGCACAGATACGCAGTATTTT.

J is TRBJ2-3 and V is TRBV15; D is perhaps TRBD2 (6 bases). Germline-derived CDR1 and CDR2 are LNHNV and YYDKDF (reference sequence). This CDR3 region has 13 residues. Trimming cost V 8 bases and J 1 base, with 10 bases left between them. The CDR3 nucleotides read TGTGCCACCTTGCCTAGCGGCACAGATACGCAGTATTTT. Its translation: CATLPSGTDTQYF.

The J gene is TRBJ2-7, the V gene TRBV11-2; TRBD2 matches 11 bases. The CDR3 runs to 17 residues. From germline, CDR1 is SGHAT and CDR2 FQNNGV. V lost 7 bases and J lost 4; bases outside the gene matches: 15. This CDR3 is CASTGSSSGRLRYEQYF. CDR3 DNA sequence: TGTGCCAGCACGGGGTCTTCTAGCGGGAGGCTTCGGTACGAGCAGTACTTC. Looking up the rest from reference TRBV11-2 and TRBJ2-7 gives the full variable domain: EAGVAQSPRYKIIEKRQSVAFWCNPISGHATLYWYQQILGQGPKLLIQFQNNGVVDDSQLPKDRFSAERLKGVDSTLKIQPAKLEDSAVYLCASTGSSSGRLRYEQYFGPGTRLTVT.

The chain is built from TRBV5-1 and TRBJ2-5; 7 bases are shared with TRBD1. Losses at the gene ends were 0 bases for V and 4 bases for J; bases not matched to a gene: 3. Germline V gene lookup returns CDR1 SGHRS and CDR2 YFSETQ. The CDR3 sequence is 14 residues long. The CDR3 is CASSLGDRTETQYF. The CDR3 bases are TGCGCCAGCAGCTTGGGGGACAGAACAGAGACCCAGTACTTC.

The CDR3 loop is CASSYNREQFF. The CDR3 DNA sequence: TGTGCCAGCAGTTACAACCGTGAGCAGTTCTTC. The V and J genes are TRBV6-6 and TRBJ2-1; D remains ambiguous. The CDR3 runs 11 residues. The germline gives CDR1 MNHNY, CDR2 SVGAGI (reference sequence). Trimming cost V 2 bases and J 9 bases, with 5 bases left between them.

V and J are TRBV28 and TRBJ2-1, with 8 bases aligning to TRBD2. The J segment lost 5 bases and the V segment lost 7 bases, leaving 13 bases of the junction unmatched. Looked up from germline, CDR1 is MDHEN and CDR2 is SYDVKM. The CDR3 extends over 16 amino acids. The DNA of the CDR3 is TGTGCCAGCACTCGAACCGGCGGGAGGATTAACAATGAGCAGTTCTTC. Amino acid sequence: CASTRTGGRINNEQFF. Looking up the rest from reference TRBV28 and TRBJ2-1 gives the full variable domain: DVKVTQSSRYLVKRTGEKVFLECVQDMDHENMFWYRQDPGLGLRLIYFSYDVKMKEKGDIPEGYSVSREKKERFSLILESASTNQTSMYLCASTRTGGRINNEQFFGPGTRLTVL.

This clone has only one observation. This chain links TRBV7-9 with TRBJ1-4; tentative D call: TRBD1 (5 bases). V was trimmed by 5 bases and J by 8 bases, leaving 24 bases between them. This CDR3 comprises 17 residues. The V gene's germline CDR1 is SEHNR and CDR2 FQNEAQ (reference sequence). CDR3 sequence (DNA): TGTGCCAGCAGCCCTAATACCCGGGGGAACAGTGGAGAAAAACTGTTTTTT. Protein: CASSPNTRGNSGEKLFF.

The V call is TRBV19, the J call TRBJ1-4; a possible D gene is TRBD1 (6 bases). Germline lookup yields CDR1 LNHDA and CDR2 SQIVND (reference sequence). This CDR3 is 15 amino acids long. V was trimmed by 5 bases and J by 5 bases, leaving 15 bases between them. CDR3 DNA sequence: TGTGCCAGTAGTGACCCTTACAGGGCAAATGAAAAACTGTTTTTT. This translates into CASSDPYRANEKLFF.

The chain employs TRBV4-1 and TRBJ1-5, with D tentatively TRBD1 (5 bases). This CDR3 is 17 amino acids long. CDR1 MGHRA and CDR2 YSYEKL come from the germline V gene. V was trimmed by 3 bases and J by 1 base, leaving 16 bases between them. The chain's CDR3 is CASSQVPGPGSNQPQHF. The CDR3 region has the DNA TGCGCCAGCAGCCAGGTCCCAGGGCCAGGGAGCAATCAGCCCCAGCATTTT.

This chain joins TRBV15 and TRBJ2-3; maybe TRBD2 (6 bases). The CDR3 is made up of 16 amino acids. V lost 3 bases to trimming and J lost 2 bases, with 15 bases between them. The germline gives CDR1 LNHNV, CDR2 YYDKDF (reference sequence). This CDR3 is CATSSQHGGDTDTQYF. CDR3 nucleotides: TGTGCCACCAGCAGCCAACACGGCGGGGACACAGATACGCAGTATTTT. The full variable domain, completed using reference TRBV15 and TRBJ2-3, is DAMVIQNPRYQVTQFGKPVTLSCSQTLNHNVMYWYQQKSSQAPKLLFHYYDKDFNNEADTPDNFQSRRPNTSFCFLDIRSPGLGDTAMYLCATSSQHGGDTDTQYFGPGTRLTVL.

This clone has only one observation. The chain is built from TRBV28 and TRBJ2-1, with 12 bases aligning to TRBD1. The CDR3 consists of 16 residues. The germline gives CDR1 MDHEN, CDR2 SYDVKM. After removal of 4 bases from V and 7 bases from J, the junction contained 8 bases not matched to a gene. CDR3 region: CASSYPGQGARNEQFF. CDR3 nucleotides: TGTGCCAGCAGTTACCCGGGACAGGGGGCTCGAAATGAGCAGTTCTTC.

This chain uses TRBV6-5 with TRBJ2-5; possibly TRBD2 for D (6 bases). Germline V gene lookup returns CDR1 MNHEY and CDR2 SVGAGI. The CDR3 consists of 15 residues. Trimming left V 5 bases short and J 2 bases short, with 15 bases between. The CDR3 loop is CASSRDSFLQETQYF. The DNA for the CDR3 is TGTGCCAGCAGTCGGGACTCCTTCCTTCAAGAGACCCAGTACTTC.

The chain joins TRBV30 to TRBJ2-3, with D unclear. The CDR3 has 15 residues. Germline V lookup: CDR1 GTSNPN, CDR2 SVGIG (reference sequence). Trimming shortened V by 1 base and J by 3 bases, and 14 bases separated the two germline ends. CDR3 protein: CAWSEGYQSTDTQYF. In nucleotides, the CDR3 is TGTGCCTGGAGTGAAGGATACCAGAGTACAGATACGCAGTATTTT.

J is TRBJ1-3 and V is TRBV5-1; 11 nucleotides align to TRBD1. With V trimmed by 4 bases and J by 8 bases, 11 bases remained unmatched. The CDR3 is 16 residues long. The V gene's germline CDR1 is SGHRS and CDR2 YFSETQ. In DNA, the CDR3 is TGCGCCAGCAGCACTCAGGGCGGACAGGGGGCGGACACCATATATTTT. Translating it yields CASSTQGGQGADTIYF.

A remark on this clone: The same CDR3 is also encoded by other DNA sequences in this sample. The chain joins TRBV5-1 to TRBJ1-1; D is perhaps TRBD1 (5 bases). CDR3 length: 14 residues. Trimming cost V 3 bases and J 1 base, with 10 bases left between them. Germline loops: CDR1 SGHRS, CDR2 YFSETQ. The chain's CDR3 is CASSSSTGNTEAFF. The CDR3 DNA reads TGCGCCAGCAGCTCGTCCACAGGGAACACTGAAGCTTTCTTT. Filled out from reference TRBV5-1 and TRBJ1-1, the complete variable domain reads KAGVTQTPRYLIKTRGQQVTLSCSPISGHRSVSWYQQTPGQGLQFLFEYFSETQRNKGNFPGRFSGRQFSNSRSEMNVSTLELGDSALYLCASSSSTGNTEAFFGQGTRLTVV.

The CDR3, as DNA: TGTGCCAGCAGCTCTCGACCCCCATACGGGGACGTCTACGAGCAGTACTTC. Protein sequence: CASSSRPPYGDVYEQYF. The gene calls are TRBV7-3 and TRBJ2-7; D assignment may be TRBD1 or TRBD2 (5 bases each). Germline V gene sequence: CDR1 SGHTA, CDR2 FQGTGA. With 4 bases removed from V and 3 bases from J, the gap between germline ends came to 22 bases. This CDR3 comprises 17 residues.

The chain combines TRBV28 with TRBJ2-5, with 7 bases that match TRBD1. The ends lost 4 bases at V and 5 bases at J; junction bases unmatched: 10. There are 15 residues in the CDR3. Germline V lookup: CDR1 MDHEN, CDR2 SYDVKM. The CDR3 coding sequence is TGTGCCAGCAGTTCAGGGGGATTATACCTGGAGACCCAGTACTTC. Residues: CASSSGGLYLETQYF.

V and J are TRBV10-3 and TRBJ1-1; 12 positions match TRBD1. The CDR3 length is 14 residues. CDR1 is ENHRY, CDR2 SYGVKD, per germline. With V trimmed by 5 bases and J by 6 bases, 4 bases remained unmatched. The CDR3 region is CAISRGQGASEAFF. The CDR3 coding sequence is TGTGCCATCAGTAGGGGACAGGGGGCATCTGAAGCTTTCTTT.

The rearrangement joins TRBV5-1 to TRBJ1-1; 7 bases agree with TRBD1. The CDR3 runs to 17 residues. Germline loops: CDR1 SGHRS, CDR2 YFSETQ. V shed 0 bases, J shed 2 bases, and the junction held 10 bases outside the gene matches. In DNA, the CDR3 is TGCGCCAGCAGCTTGGTTGGAGGGGGCGCCGAAAACACTGAAGCTTTCTTT. Amino acid sequence: CASSLVGGGAENTEAFF.

The chain combines TRBV30 with TRBJ2-7, with D possibly being TRBD2 (5 bases). Deletions cut 6 bases from V and 2 bases from J, with 11 bases between. The CDR3 length is 12 residues. CDR1 and CDR2 (germline): GTSNPN, SVGIG (reference sequence). In nucleotides, the CDR3 is TGTGCCTGCCTTTTCGGGGCCTACGAGCAGTACTTC. Its translation: CACLFGAYEQYF. Combining the CDR3 with reference TRBV30 and TRBJ2-7 gives the whole variable domain SQTIHQWPATLVQPVGSPLSLECTVEGTSNPNLYWYRQAAGRGLQLLFYSVGIGQISSEVPQNLSASRPQDRQFILSSKKLLLSDSGFYLCACLFGAYEQYFGPGTRLTVT.

With regard to this clone: This same CDR3 is encoded by further DNA sequences in the sample. V gene TRBV19 combines with J gene TRBJ2-1, with 13 bases lining up with TRBD2. V was clipped by 8 bases and J by 0 bases; unmatched bases: 1. CDR1 is LNHDA and CDR2 is SQIVND in the germline V gene (reference sequence). The CDR3 is made up of 15 amino acids. Written as DNA, the CDR3 is TGTGCCAGTCGGACTAGCGGGAGCTCCTACAATGAGCAGTTCTTC. This encodes CASRTSGSSYNEQFF. Looking up the rest from reference TRBV19 and TRBJ2-1 gives the full variable domain: DGGITQSPKYLFRKEGQNVTLSCEQNLNHDAMYWYRQDPGQGLRLIYYSQIVNDFQKGDIAEGYSVSREKKESFPLTVTSAQKNPTAFYLCASRTSGSSYNEQFFGPGTRLTVL.

The V gene is TRBV28, the J gene TRBJ2-3, with TRBD2 matching 7 bases. The length of the CDR3 is 14 residues. The ends lost 7 bases at V and 9 bases at J; junction bases unmatched: 13. Germline CDR1 and CDR2: MDHEN and SYDVKM. CDR3: CASTPREVHITQYF. In DNA form, the CDR3 reads TGTGCCAGCACGCCCCGGGAGGTCCATATCACGCAGTATTTT.

The V and J genes are TRBV11-2 and TRBJ2-5, with a tentative D call TRBD2 (6 bases). Germline lookup yields CDR1 SGHAT and CDR2 FQNNGV. The CDR3 consists of 15 residues. Trimming pared 5 bases from V and 1 base from J, leaving 14 bases between. The CDR3 DNA follows: TGTGCCAGCAGCCAACTTCGGGGGAGCCAAGAGACCCAGTACTTC. Protein: CASSQLRGSQETQYF.

V usage is TRBV2 and J usage is TRBJ1-4, with D maybe TRBD1 (6 bases). This CDR3 has 16 residues. V was shortened by 8 bases and J by 3 bases, with 19 bases between the two germline ends. Germline-derived CDR1 and CDR2 are SNHLY and FYNNEI. In DNA, the CDR3 is TGTGCCAGCGTAGGGGCCAATGGGGGGCCTAATGAAAAACTGTTTTTT. Translation: CASVGANGGPNEKLFF.

This chain links TRBV7-2 with TRBJ2-7, with TRBD1 identical over 11 bases. The J segment lost 10 bases and the V segment lost 5 bases, leaving 10 bases of the junction unmatched. The CDR3 totals 14 residues. Germline CDR1 is SGHTA and CDR2 is FQGNSA. The CDR3: CASSPTGTGGYQYF. CDR3 bases: TGTGCCAGCAGCCCTACCGGGACAGGGGGTTATCAGTACTTC.